This T cell receptor (beta chain) was observed in a study of CD8+CD57+ T cells in acquired aplastic anemia. This CDR3 has 14 amino acids. CDR1 is SGHDN and CDR2 is FVKESK in the germline V gene. V was shortened by 0 bases and J by 0 bases, with 2 bases between the two germline ends. Patients chosen for sequencing had CD8+CD57+ cells that had expanded, as shown by flow cytometry. Severe acquired aplastic anemia was diagnosed in all patients. Among the patients, none had received any therapy at the time of blood sampling. Profiling that covered TCR beta VDJ and CDR3 relied on genomic DNA as its template. TCRdb redid the calling of the reads with MiXCR, one entry per CDR3 protein. In the table there are some 170,000 distinct CDR3 sequences, more than 45% of which are singletons.

This clonotype originated in a human donor with aplastic anemia. Sequenced input: sorted CD4+, CD8+, or CD8+CD57+ T cells (not recorded which) from PBMCs. The chain couples TRBV14 to TRBJ2-2; D is ambiguous. CDR3 sequence: CASSQDTNTGELFF. The CDR3, as DNA: TGTGCCAGCAGCCAAGATACGAACACCGGGGAGCTGTTTTTT. Looking up the rest from reference TRBV14 and TRBJ2-2 gives the full variable domain: EAGVTQFPSHSVIEKGQTVTLRCDPISGHDNLYWYRRVMGKEIKFLLHFVKESKQDESGMPNNRFLAERTGGTYSTLKVQPAELEDSGVYFCASSQDTNTGELFFGEGSRLTVL.